This T cell receptor beta chain was sequenced for a study of cytomegalovirus exposure and HLA in healthy donors. In the study overall: From donors who were HLA-typed, an early data release held approximately 91 million unique TCRs. Genetic ancestry analysis placed 75% to 85% of the roughly 400 donors that were genotyped in the Caucasian-associated cluster.

With respect to this clone: Its antigen is not known.

This PCR relied on a set of 60 Vbeta primers and 13 Jbeta primers. The assay was immunoSEQ multiplex PCR, and TCRdb's table has in-frame clones only and misses some. Here the sample spans more than 80,000 clones, approximately 79% being singletons. V was cut by 1 base and J by 5 bases, with 14 bases left in between. The CDR3 sequence is 15 residues long. Per germline, CDR1 MGHRA and CDR2 YSYEKL. General study findings and limits: Presence/absence analyses assumed roughly uniform sequencing depth across donors.

The rearrangement links TRBV4-1 to TRBJ2-5, with a weak D call TRBD1 (5 bases). Sequencing used PBMCs. The receptor was derived from a woman aged 60 to 75 in good health and CMV-seropositive. The CDR3 loop is CASSQGGQGGETQYF. The CDR3 region has the DNA TGCGCCAGCAGCCAAGGTGGGCAGGGTGGTGAGACCCAGTACTTC.